These 16 T cell receptor beta chains share one sample of origin, sequenced in a study of blood T cells in healthy people across ages. It was with a sample-barcoded 5' primer and a J-beta primer mix that a second PCR of about 7 to 12 cycles was run. TCRdb processed the 5' RACE reads anew with MiXCR; each CDR3 protein has one entry. The sample records approximately 800,000 distinct CDR3 sequences, around 25% being singletons. The same specimen was also included in a second study, on T cells of mothers and their children.

The specimen was blood. The receptors shown here come from a boy between 10 and 17 years old in good health.

The rearrangement uses TRBV21-1 and TRBJ2-5; the table's D call, TRBD1, has no DNA check behind it. With the DNA end fitting TRBJ2-7 better, the J assignment may be wrong. TRBV21-1 counts as a pseudogene. The CDR3 runs to 16 residues. In DNA, the CDR3 is TGTGCCAGCAGCAAAAGGTGCGGGACGGGGGGCTACGAGCAGTACTTC. It yields the protein CASSKRCGTGGYEQYF.

This chain connects TRBV10-3 to TRBJ2-1, with D unclear. Germline CDR1 is ENHRY and CDR2 is SYGVKD. The CDR3 contains 13 residues. With 7 bases removed from V and 3 bases from J, the gap between germline ends came to 10 bases. Here the CDR3 reads CAINWARYNEQFF. In DNA form, the CDR3 reads TGTGCCATCAACTGGGCCCGCTACAATGAGCAGTTCTTC.

This clonotype was picked up a small number of times. The rearrangement joins TRBV5-1 to TRBJ2-5; 15 bases match TRBD2. With 3 bases clipped from V and 5 bases from J, the junction kept 26 bases outside the gene matches. The CDR3 totals 23 residues. Germline V gene data show CDR1 as SGHRS and CDR2 as YFSETQ. The CDR3 bases are TGCGCCAGCAGCTCGATGGACGGACCGTCGGCCGGACTAGCGGGGGGGCCGTTCGAGACCCAGTACTTC. Protein: CASSSMDGPSAGLAGGPFETQYF.

This clonotype was observed a few times. The chain has TRBV6-5 and TRBJ2-5; 11 nucleotides align to TRBD2. TRBJ2-1 explains the end of the DNA better; the J call may be wrong. Germline-derived CDR1 and CDR2 are MNHEY and SVGAGI. There are 14 residues in the CDR3. CDR3 region: CASSLGLAAHEQFF. In DNA form, the CDR3 reads TGTGCCAGCAGCCTGGGACTAGCGGCCCATGAGCAGTTCTTC.

The rearrangement joins TRBV11-2 to TRBJ1-1; the D gene is possibly TRBD1 (5 bases). This CDR3 has 15 residues. V was trimmed by 2 bases and J by 5 bases, leaving 15 bases between them. In germline, CDR1 is SGHAT, CDR2 FQNNGV. The CDR3 reads CASSLLAGRATEAFF. For the CDR3, the DNA is TGTGCCAGCAGCTTATTGGCAGGGAGAGCGACTGAAGCTTTCTTT.

J is TRBJ2-7 and V is TRBV29-1, with D maybe TRBD2 (5 bases). V was clipped by 4 bases and J by 3 bases, with 13 bases between them. The CDR3 is made up of 13 amino acids. From germline, CDR1 is SQVTM and CDR2 ANQGSEA. CDR3: CSVVQDSIYEQYF. The CDR3 nucleotides read TGCAGCGTTGTTCAGGACTCCATCTACGAGCAGTACTTC.

The gene calls are TRBV6-5 and TRBJ2-2; a weak D match, TRBD2 (5 bases). The germline gives CDR1 MNHEY, CDR2 SVGAGI. The CDR3 is 16 amino acids. Trimming took 0 bases from V and 6 from J, leaving 14 bases between them. CDR3 protein: CASSYSSGYEAGELFF. The DNA for the CDR3 is TGTGCCAGCAGTTACTCGTCGGGGTATGAGGCCGGGGAGCTGTTTTTT.

On this clonotype: The junction and the germline gene differ at one end; a read error may be behind it. The V call is TRBV25-1, the J call TRBJ2-1, with TRBD1 as a possible D gene (6 bases). The germline V gene encodes CDR1 MGHDK and CDR2 SYGVNS. The CDR3 sequence is 15 residues long. CDR3 loop: CASSTGQNSYNEQLF. The CDR3, as DNA: TGTGCCAGCAGTACCGGACAGAACTCCTACAATGAGCAGCTCTTC.

The chain is built from TRBV20-1 and TRBJ2-7; tentatively, D is TRBD1 or TRBD2 (6 bases each). V was pared by 5 bases and J by 10 bases, with 21 bases between. Germline CDR1 is DFQATT and CDR2 is SNEGSKA (reference sequence). CDR3 length: 13 amino acids. The CDR3 is CSAPKWGASEQYF. The DNA of the CDR3 is TGCAGTGCTCCCAAATGGGGGGCCAGCGAACAGTACTTC.

The V and J genes are TRBV7-8 and TRBJ2-5; D uncertain. TRBJ2-1 explains the end of the DNA better; the J call may be wrong. The CDR3 consists of 14 residues. From germline, CDR1 is SGHVS and CDR2 FQNEAQ. CDR3 region: CASSFRTVYNEQFF. The CDR3 DNA reads TGTGCCAGCAGCTTCCGTACAGTCTACAATGAGCAGTTCTTC.

This clonotype was observed a handful of times. This chain links TRBV20-1 with TRBJ2-2, with D maybe TRBD2 (6 bases). The CDR3 consists of 14 residues. Germline V gene lookup returns CDR1 DFQATT and CDR2 SNEGSKA (reference sequence). The V and J ends lost 6 bases and 0 bases respectively, with 11 bases between them. CDR3 sequence: CSAAGTPNTGELFF. The CDR3 DNA sequence: TGCAGTGCCGCCGGGACTCCGAACACCGGGGAGCTGTTTTTT.

This clonotype was seen a handful of times. The V gene is TRBV19, the J gene TRBJ2-7; 7 bases line up with TRBD2. Germline V gives CDR1 LNHDA, CDR2 SQIVND (reference sequence). There are 15 residues in the CDR3. V gave up 4 bases and J gave up 5 bases; unmatched junction bases: 11. CDR3 residues: CASSNDGLVLDEQYF. The CDR3 nucleotides read TGTGCCAGTAGTAACGACGGACTAGTGCTGGACGAGCAGTACTTC. Full variable domain (rest looked up from reference TRBV19 and TRBJ2-7): DGGITQSPKYLFRKEGQNVTLSCEQNLNHDAMYWYRQDPGQGLRLIYYSQIVNDFQKGDIAEGYSVSREKKESFPLTVTSAQKNPTAFYLCASSNDGLVLDEQYFGPGTRLTVT.

The V call is TRBV20-1, the J call TRBJ2-3; D possibly matches TRBD1 or TRBD2 (5 bases each). The CDR3 extends over 13 amino acids. V was pared by 2 bases and J by 3 bases, with 9 bases between. CDR1 DFQATT and CDR2 SNEGSKA come from the germline V gene (reference sequence). CDR3 sequence reads: CSARRGATDTQYF. In nucleotides, the CDR3 is TGCAGTGCTAGACGAGGGGCTACAGATACGCAGTATTTT.

This clonotype was seen ten or more times. The rearrangement links TRBV7-2 to TRBJ2-7; TRBD2 agrees at 13 bases. Germline CDR1 is SGHTA and CDR2 is FQGNSA. With V trimmed by 5 bases and J by 3 bases, 4 bases remained unmatched. The CDR3 is 15 residues long. CDR3 DNA: TGTGCCAGCAGCCTGGGACTAGCGGGGATCTACGAGCAGTACTTC. Its translation is CASSLGLAGIYEQYF.

A few counts support this clonotype. Its ends do not fully match the called genes, so a read error is possible. The chain employs TRBV25-1 and TRBJ2-7, with TRBD2 as a possible D gene (7 bases). The germline gives CDR1 MGHDK, CDR2 SYGVNS. The length of the CDR3 is 15 residues. The CDR3 here is CASMLTGGPQETQCF. The CDR3 DNA reads TGTGCCAGCATGTTGACGGGGGGCCCCCAAGAGACCCAGTGCTTC.

This clonotype has a handful of counts. J is TRBJ1-1 and V is TRBV7-9; a weak D match, TRBD1 (5 bases). Trimming shortened V by 2 bases and J by 10 bases, and 11 bases separated the two germline ends. CDR1 is SEHNR and CDR2 is FQNEAQ in the germline V gene (reference sequence). This CDR3 has 12 residues. This CDR3 reads CASSLYTGGAFF. As DNA, the CDR3 is TGTGCCAGCAGCTTATACACCGGGGGAGCTTTCTTT.